The TCR beta chain described here comes from a study of beta chain features in type 1 diabetes. Germline CDR1 reads LGHNA; CDR2 reads YSLEER. This CDR3 comprises 17 residues. V lost 2 bases to trimming and J lost 0 bases; unmatched junction nucleotides: 3. Study-wide results and caveats: Across all four CD4+ subsets, people with type 1 diabetes showed modestly shorter TCRB CDR3s.

In regard to this clone: As yet, its antigen is unknown.

The entirety of the isolated RNA underwent reverse transcription, so expressed TCRB transcripts were sequenced. Clones were read by immunoSEQ multiplex PCR, and TCRdb kept only the in-frame ones, dropping some. This sample has fewer than 900,000 clones, with roughly a sixth found just once. The sequence derives from a young woman in good health. The rearrangement uses TRBV4-3 and TRBJ2-7; 14 nucleotides agree with TRBD2. The sequencing sample was made of naive CD4+ T cells from blood. CDR3 amino acids: CASSQRLAGGSSYEQYF. In DNA, the CDR3 is TGCGCCAGCAGCCAACGACTAGCGGGAGGGTCCTCCTACGAGCAGTACTTC.